This T cell receptor beta chain was recorded in a study of cytomegalovirus exposure and HLA in healthy donors. Use of 60 Vbeta and 13 Jbeta primers characterized the PCR. TCRdb's copy holds only in-frame clones and misses some; the assay was immunoSEQ multiplex PCR. The sample includes about 96,000 clones, around four fifths of them seen just once. The CDR3 is 15 residues long. V lost 3 bases to trimming and J lost 5 bases; unmatched junction nucleotides: 2. CDR1 KGHSH and CDR2 LQKENI come from the germline V gene. This receptor was identified in a man between 25 and 39 years old in good health and CMV-seronegative. V and J are TRBV18 and TRBJ2-2; 11 nucleotides line up with TRBD1. The sample taken for sequencing was PBMCs. Written as DNA, the CDR3 is TGTGCCAGCTCACCGAGGGACAGGGGGACCGGGGAGCTGTTTTTT. Amino acid sequence: CASSPRDRGTGELFF.